The rows below give T cell receptor beta chains drawn from one sample of a study of T cell repertoires in cytomegalovirus infection. TCRdb analysed the reads with MiXCR anew, one entry per CDR3 protein. Among roughly 760,000 distinct CDR3 sequences listed, 35% to 45% were seen once. Sequencing was performed on PBMCs. The receptors shown here come from a human donor in good health (CMV status not recorded). Some clones in this sample may be carry-over from other donors' samples. The conserved cysteine and the conserved F or W are not part of the CDR3 here.

v_call: TRBV7-8
j_call: TRBJ1-1
cdr3_length: 12
cdr3_aa: ASSSQIVNTEAF

v_call: TRBV7-2
j_call: TRBJ2-5
cdr3_length: 14
cdr3_aa: ASSFGAGTSIETQY

v_call: TRBV12-3/TRBV12-4
j_call: TRBJ2-1
cdr3_length: 12
cdr3_aa: ASSLKVAGNEQF

v_call: TRBV6-1
j_call: TRBJ1-5
cdr3_length: 12
cdr3_aa: ASNPTGSNQPKP

v_call: TRBV7-9
j_call: TRBJ1-2
cdr3_length: 12
cdr3_aa: ASSFGRLNYGYT

v_call: TRBV12-3/TRBV12-4
j_call: TRBJ2-2
cdr3_length: 13
cdr3_aa: ASSFWRIGTGELF

v_call: TRBV7-6
j_call: TRBJ2-1
cdr3_length: 14
cdr3_aa: ASSLVEADSYNEQF

v_call: TRBV19
j_call: TRBJ2-7
cdr3_length: 16
cdr3_aa: ASSIPRTGGPMSYEQY

v_call: TRBV5-4
j_call: TRBJ2-1
cdr3_length: 13
cdr3_aa: ASSLEGVRGLEQF

v_call: TRBV7-3
j_call: TRBJ2-1
cdr3_length: 12
cdr3_aa: ASSPGTTHNEQF

v_call: TRBV28
j_call: TRBJ2-1
cdr3_length: 15
cdr3_aa: ASSHSKLAAFYNEQF